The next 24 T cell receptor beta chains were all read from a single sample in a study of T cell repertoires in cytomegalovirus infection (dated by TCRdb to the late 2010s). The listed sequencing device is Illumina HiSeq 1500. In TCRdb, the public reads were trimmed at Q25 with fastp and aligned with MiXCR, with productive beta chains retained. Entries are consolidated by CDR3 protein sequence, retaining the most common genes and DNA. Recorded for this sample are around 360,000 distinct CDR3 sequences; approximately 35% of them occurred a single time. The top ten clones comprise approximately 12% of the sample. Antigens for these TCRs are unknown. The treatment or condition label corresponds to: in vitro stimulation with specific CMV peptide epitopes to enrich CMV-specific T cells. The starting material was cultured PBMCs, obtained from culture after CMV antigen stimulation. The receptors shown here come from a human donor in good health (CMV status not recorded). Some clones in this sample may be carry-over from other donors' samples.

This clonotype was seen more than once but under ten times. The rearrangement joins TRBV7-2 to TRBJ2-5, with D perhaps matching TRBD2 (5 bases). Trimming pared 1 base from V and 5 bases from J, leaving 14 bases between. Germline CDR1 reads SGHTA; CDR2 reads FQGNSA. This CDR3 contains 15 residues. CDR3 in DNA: TGTGCCAGCAGCTTAGGCCGCGGGTCCCGGGAGACCCAGTACTTC. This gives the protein CASSLGRGSRETQYF.

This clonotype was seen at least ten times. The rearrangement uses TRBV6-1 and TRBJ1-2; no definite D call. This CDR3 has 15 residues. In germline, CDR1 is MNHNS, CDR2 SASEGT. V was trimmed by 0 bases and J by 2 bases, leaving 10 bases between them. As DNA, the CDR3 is TGTGCCAGCAGTGAAGCTCGAGACACCAACTATGGCTACACCTTC. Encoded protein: CASSEARDTNYGYTF.

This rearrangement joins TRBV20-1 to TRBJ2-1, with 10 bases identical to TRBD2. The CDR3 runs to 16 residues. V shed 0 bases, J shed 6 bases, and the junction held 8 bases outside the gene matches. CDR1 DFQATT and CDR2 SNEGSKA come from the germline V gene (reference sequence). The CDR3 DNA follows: TGCAGTGCTAGAGACCCTACTAGCGGGATTATCAATGAGCAGTTCTTC. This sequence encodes CSARDPTSGIINEQFF.

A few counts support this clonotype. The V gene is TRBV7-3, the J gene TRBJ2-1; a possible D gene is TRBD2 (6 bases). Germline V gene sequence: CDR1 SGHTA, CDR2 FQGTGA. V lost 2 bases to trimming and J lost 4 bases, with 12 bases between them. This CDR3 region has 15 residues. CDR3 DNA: TGTGCCAGCAGCTTAGGGCGGGGAATATACAATGAGCAGTTCTTC. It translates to CASSLGRGIYNEQFF.

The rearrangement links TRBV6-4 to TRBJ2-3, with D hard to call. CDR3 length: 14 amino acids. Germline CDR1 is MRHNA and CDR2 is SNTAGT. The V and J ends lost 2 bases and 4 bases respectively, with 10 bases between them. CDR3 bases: TGTGCCAGCAGTGACGGGGTGGGCGCAGATACGCAGTATTTT. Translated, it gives CASSDGVGADTQYF.

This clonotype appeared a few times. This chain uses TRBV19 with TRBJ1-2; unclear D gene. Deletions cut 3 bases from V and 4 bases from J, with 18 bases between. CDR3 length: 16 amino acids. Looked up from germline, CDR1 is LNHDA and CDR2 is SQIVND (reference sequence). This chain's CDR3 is CASSMRAGPAGYGYTF. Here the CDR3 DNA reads TGTGCCAGTAGTATGCGAGCAGGACCGGCGGGCTATGGCTACACCTTC.

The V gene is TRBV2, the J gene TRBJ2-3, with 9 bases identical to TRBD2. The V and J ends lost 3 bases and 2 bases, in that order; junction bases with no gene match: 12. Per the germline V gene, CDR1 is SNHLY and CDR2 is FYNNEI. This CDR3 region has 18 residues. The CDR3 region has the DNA TGTGCCAGCAGTGATGAACAAAATAGCGGGAGCAACACAGATACGCAGTATTTT. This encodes CASSDEQNSGSNTDTQYF.

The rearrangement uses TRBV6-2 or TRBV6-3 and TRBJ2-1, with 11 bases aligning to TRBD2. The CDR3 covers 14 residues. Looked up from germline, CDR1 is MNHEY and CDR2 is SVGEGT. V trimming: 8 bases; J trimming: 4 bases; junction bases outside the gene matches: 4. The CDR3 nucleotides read TGTGCCAGCCGGACTAGCGGGCAATACAATGAGCAGTTCTTC. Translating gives CASRTSGQYNEQFF.

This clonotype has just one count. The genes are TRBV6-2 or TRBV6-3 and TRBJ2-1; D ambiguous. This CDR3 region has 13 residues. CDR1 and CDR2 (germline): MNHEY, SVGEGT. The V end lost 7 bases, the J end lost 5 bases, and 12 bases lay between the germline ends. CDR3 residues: CASTNLLNNEQFF. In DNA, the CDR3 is TGTGCCAGCACTAACCTCCTAAACAATGAGCAGTTCTTC.

CDR3 DNA sequence: TGTGCCAGCAGCTCGCCCGGACAGACAGATACGCAGTATTTT. Translating gives CASSSPGQTDTQYF. This chain links TRBV7-4 with TRBJ2-3, with D perhaps matching TRBD1 (6 bases). The CDR3 spans 14 residues. The germline gives CDR1 SGHVT, CDR2 SQSDAQ. Deletions cut 4 bases from V and 3 bases from J, with 11 bases between. The entire variable domain, with the rest obtained from reference TRBV7-4 and TRBJ2-3, is as follows: GAGVSQSPRYKVAKRGRDVALRCDSISGHVTLYWYRQTLGQGSEVLTYSQSDAQRDKSGRPSGRFSAERPERSVSTLKIQRTEQGDSAVYLCASSSPGQTDTQYFGPGTRLTVL.

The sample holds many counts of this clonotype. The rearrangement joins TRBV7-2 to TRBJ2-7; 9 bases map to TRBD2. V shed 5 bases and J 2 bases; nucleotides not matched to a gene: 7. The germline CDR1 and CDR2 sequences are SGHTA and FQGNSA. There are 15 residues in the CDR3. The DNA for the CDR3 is TGTGCCAGCAGCGCTGCGGGGGGGAGGGCCTACGAGCAGTACTTC. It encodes CASSAAGGRAYEQYF.

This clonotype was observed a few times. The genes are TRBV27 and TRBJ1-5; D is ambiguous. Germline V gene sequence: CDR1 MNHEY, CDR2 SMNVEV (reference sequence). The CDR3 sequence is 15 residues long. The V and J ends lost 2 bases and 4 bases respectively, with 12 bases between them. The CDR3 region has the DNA TGTGCCAGCAGTTTAAGTTTACTTGGAAATCAGCCCCAGCATTTT. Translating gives CASSLSLLGNQPQHF.

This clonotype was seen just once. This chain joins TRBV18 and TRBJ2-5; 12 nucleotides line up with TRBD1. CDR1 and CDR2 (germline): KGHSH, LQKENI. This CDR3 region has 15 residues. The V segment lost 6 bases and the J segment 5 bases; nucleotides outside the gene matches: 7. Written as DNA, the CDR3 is TGTGCCAGCTCCCCTGGGACAGGGGGCGAGGAGACCCAGTACTTC. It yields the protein CASSPGTGGEETQYF.

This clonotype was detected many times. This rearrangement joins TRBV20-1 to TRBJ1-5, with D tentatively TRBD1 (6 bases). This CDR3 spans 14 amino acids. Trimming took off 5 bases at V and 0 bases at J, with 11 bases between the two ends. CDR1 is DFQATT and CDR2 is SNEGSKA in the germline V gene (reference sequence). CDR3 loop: CSALKQGSNQPQHF. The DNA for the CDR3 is TGCAGTGCTTTAAAACAGGGTAGCAATCAGCCCCAGCATTTT.

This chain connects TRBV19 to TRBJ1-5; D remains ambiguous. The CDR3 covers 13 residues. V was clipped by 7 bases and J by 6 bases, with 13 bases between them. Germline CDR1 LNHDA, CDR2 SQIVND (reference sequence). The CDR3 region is CASTGRFGQPQHF. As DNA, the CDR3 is TGTGCCAGTACGGGTCGGTTCGGTCAGCCCCAGCATTTT.

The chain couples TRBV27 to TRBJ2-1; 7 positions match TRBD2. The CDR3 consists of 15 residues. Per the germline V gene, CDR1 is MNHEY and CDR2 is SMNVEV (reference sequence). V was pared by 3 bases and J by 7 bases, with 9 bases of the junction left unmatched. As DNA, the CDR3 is TGTGCCAGCAGTTTTTGGGGGAGGGCCATTAATGAGCAGTTCTTC. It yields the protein CASSFWGRAINEQFF.

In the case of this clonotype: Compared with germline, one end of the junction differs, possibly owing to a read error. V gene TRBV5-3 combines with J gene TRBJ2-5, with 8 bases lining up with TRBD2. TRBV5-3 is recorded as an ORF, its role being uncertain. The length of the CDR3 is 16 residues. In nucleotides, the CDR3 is TGTGCCAGCAGCTTGATGACAGCGGGAGTTAAAGAGACCCAGTACTTC. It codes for CASSLMTAGVKETQYF.

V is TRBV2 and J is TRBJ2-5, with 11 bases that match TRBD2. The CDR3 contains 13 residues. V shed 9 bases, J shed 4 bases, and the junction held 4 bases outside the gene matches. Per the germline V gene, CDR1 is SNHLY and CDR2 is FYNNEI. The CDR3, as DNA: TGTGCCAGTACCGGGACTAGCGGAGAGACCCAGTACTTC. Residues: CASTGTSGETQYF. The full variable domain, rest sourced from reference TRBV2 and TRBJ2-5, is EPEVTQTPSHQVTQMGQEVILRCVPISNHLYFYWYRQILGQKVEFLVSFYNNEISEKSEIFDDQFSVERPDGSNFTLKIRSTKLEDSAMYFCASTGTSGETQYFGPGTRLLVL.

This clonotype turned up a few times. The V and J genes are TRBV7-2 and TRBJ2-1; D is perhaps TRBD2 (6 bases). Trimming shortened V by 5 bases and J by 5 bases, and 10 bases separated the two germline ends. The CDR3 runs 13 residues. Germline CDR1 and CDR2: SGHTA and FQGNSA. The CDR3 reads CASSRGGDNEQFF. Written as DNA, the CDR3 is TGTGCCAGCAGCCGGGGAGGCGACAATGAGCAGTTCTTC.

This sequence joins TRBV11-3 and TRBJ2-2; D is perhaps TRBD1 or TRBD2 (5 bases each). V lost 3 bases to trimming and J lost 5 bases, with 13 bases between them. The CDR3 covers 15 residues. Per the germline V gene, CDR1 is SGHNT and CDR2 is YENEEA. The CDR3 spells CASSFGTAFTGELFF. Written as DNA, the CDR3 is TGTGCCAGCAGCTTTGGGACGGCCTTTACCGGGGAGCTGTTTTTT. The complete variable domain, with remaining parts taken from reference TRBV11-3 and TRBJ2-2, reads EAGVVQSPRYKIIEKKQPVAFWCNPISGHNTLYWYLQNLGQGPELLIRYENEEAVDDSQLPKDRFSAERLKGVDSTLKIQPAELGDSAVYLCASSFGTAFTGELFFGEGSRLTVL.

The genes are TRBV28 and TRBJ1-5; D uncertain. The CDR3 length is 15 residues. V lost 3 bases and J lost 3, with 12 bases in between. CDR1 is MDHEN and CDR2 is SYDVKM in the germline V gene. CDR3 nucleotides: TGTGCCAGCAGTTTTCTGGGCCTAAACAATCAGCCCCAGCATTTT. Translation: CASSFLGLNNQPQHF.

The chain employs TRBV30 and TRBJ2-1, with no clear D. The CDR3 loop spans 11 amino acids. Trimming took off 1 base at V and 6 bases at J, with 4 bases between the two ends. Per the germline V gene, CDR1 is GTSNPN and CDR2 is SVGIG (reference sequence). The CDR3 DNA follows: TGTGCCTGGAGTGGGAGCAATGAGCAGTTCTTC. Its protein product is CAWSGSNEQFF.

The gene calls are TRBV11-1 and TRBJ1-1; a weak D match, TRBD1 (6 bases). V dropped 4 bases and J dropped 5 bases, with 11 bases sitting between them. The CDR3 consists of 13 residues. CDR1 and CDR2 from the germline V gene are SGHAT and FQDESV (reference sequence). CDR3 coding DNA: TGTGCCAGCAGCTCAGGGGCGGGGACTGAAGCTTTCTTT. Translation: CASSSGAGTEAFF.

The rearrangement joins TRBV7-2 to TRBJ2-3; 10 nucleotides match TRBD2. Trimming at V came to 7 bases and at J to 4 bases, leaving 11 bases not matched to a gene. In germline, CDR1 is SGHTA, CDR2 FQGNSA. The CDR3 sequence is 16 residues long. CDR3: CASTRGLAGVPDTQYF. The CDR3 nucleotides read TGTGCCAGCACAAGAGGGCTAGCGGGAGTGCCAGATACGCAGTATTTT.